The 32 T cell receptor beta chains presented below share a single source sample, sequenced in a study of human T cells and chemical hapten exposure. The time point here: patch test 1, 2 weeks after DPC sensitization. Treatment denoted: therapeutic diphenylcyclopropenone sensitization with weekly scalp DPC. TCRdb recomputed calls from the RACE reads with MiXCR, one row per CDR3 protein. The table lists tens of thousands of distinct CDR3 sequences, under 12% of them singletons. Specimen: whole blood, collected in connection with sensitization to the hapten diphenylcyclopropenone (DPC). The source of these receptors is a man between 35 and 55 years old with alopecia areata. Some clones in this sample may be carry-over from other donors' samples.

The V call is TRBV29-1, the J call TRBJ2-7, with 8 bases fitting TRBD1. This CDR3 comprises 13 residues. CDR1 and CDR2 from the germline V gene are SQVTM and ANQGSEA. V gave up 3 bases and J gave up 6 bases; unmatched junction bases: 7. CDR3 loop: CSVESQGAGEQYF. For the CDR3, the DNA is TGCAGCGTTGAGAGTCAGGGGGCCGGCGAGCAGTACTTC.

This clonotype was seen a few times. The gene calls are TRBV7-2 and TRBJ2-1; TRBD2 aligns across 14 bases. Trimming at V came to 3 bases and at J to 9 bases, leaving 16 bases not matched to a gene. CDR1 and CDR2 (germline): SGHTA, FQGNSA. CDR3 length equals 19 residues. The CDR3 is CASSFRPPGTSGSRGEQFF. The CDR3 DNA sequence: TGTGCCAGCAGCTTTCGGCCACCCGGGACTAGCGGGAGTAGAGGTGAGCAGTTCTTC. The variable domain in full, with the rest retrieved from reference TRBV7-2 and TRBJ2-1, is GAGVSQSPSNKVTEKGKDVELRCDPISGHTALYWYRQSLGQGLEFLIYFQGNSAPDKSGLPSDRFSAERTGGSVSTLTIQRTQQEDSAVYLCASSFRPPGTSGSRGEQFFGPGTRLTVL.

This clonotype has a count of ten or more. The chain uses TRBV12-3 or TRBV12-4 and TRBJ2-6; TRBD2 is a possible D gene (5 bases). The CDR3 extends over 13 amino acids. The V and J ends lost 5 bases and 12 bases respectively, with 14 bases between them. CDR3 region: CASSPRAQSVLTF. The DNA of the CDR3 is TGTGCCAGCAGTCCGCGGGCTCAGAGCGTCCTGACTTTC.

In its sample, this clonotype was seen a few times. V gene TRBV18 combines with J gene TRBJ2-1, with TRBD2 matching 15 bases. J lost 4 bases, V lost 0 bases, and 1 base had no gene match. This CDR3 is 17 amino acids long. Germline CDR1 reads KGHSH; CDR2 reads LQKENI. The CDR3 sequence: CASSPPGLAGGYNEQFF. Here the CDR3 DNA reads TGTGCCAGCTCACCACCGGGACTAGCGGGAGGTTACAATGAGCAGTTCTTC.

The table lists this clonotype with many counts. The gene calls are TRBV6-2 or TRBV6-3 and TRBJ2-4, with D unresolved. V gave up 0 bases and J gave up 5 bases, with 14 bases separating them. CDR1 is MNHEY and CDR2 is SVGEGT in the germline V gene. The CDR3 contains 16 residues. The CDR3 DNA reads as TGTGCCAGCAGTTACTCGGTGACGATAGGAGAAAACATTCAGTACTTC. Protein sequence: CASSYSVTIGENIQYF.

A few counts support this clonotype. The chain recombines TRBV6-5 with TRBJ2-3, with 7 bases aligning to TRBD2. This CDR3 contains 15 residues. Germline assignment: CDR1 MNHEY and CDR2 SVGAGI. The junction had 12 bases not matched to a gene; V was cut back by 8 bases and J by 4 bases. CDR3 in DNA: TGTGCCAGCTCTACGGGGGGAGCCAGGGCAGATACGCAGTATTTT. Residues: CASSTGGARADTQYF.

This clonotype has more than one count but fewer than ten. The CDR3 sequence is CASSPGYGNGNEQFF. The CDR3 region has the DNA TGTGCCAGCAGTCCAGGGTATGGCAACGGGAATGAGCAGTTCTTC. The rearrangement links TRBV6-1 to TRBJ2-1, with TRBD1 as a possible D gene (5 bases). Trimming left V 5 bases short and J 7 bases short, with 18 bases between. The V gene's germline CDR1 is MNHNS and CDR2 SASEGT. The CDR3 loop spans 15 amino acids.

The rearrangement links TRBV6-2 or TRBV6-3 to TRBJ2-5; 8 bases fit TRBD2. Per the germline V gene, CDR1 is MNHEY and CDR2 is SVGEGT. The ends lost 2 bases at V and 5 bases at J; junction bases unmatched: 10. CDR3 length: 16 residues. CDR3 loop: CASSYPEGPSGETQYF. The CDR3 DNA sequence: TGTGCCAGCAGTTACCCTGAGGGGCCTAGCGGGGAGACCCAGTACTTC.

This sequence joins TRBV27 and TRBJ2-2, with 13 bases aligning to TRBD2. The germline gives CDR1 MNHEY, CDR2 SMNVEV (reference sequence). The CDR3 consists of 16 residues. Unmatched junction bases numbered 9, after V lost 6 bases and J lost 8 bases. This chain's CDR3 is CASSIRLAGGPGELFF. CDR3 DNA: TGTGCCAGCAGCATAAGACTAGCGGGAGGTCCTGGGGAGCTGTTTTTT.

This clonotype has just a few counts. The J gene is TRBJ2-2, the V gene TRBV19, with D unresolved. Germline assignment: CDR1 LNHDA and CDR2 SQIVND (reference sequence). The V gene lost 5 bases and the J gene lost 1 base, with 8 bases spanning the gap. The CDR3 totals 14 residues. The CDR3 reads CASSERRNTGELFF. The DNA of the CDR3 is TGTGCCAGTAGTGAACGCAGGAACACCGGGGAGCTGTTTTTT. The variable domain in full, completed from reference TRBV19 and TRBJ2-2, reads DGGITQSPKYLFRKEGQNVTLSCEQNLNHDAMYWYRQDPGQGLRLIYYSQIVNDFQKGDIAEGYSVSREKKESFPLTVTSAQKNPTAFYLCASSERRNTGELFFGEGSRLTVL.

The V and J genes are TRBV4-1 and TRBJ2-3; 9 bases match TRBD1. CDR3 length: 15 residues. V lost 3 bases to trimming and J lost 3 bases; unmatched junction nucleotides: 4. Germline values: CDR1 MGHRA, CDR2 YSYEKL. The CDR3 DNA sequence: TGCGCCAGCAGCCAGGGACAGGGAGGGACAGATACGCAGTATTTT. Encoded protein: CASSQGQGGTDTQYF.

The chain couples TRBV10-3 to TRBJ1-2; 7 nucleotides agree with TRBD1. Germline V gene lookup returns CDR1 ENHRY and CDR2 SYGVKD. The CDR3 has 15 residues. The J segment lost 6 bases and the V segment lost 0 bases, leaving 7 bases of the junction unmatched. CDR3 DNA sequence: TGTGCCATCAGTGAGTCACAGGGGTTTTTGGATGGCTACACCTTC. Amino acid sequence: CAISESQGFLDGYTF.

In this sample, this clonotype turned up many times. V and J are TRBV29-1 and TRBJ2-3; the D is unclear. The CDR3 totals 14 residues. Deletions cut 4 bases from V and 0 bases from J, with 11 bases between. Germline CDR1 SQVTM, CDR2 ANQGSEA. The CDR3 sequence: CSVGHRLSTDTQYF. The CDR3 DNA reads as TGCAGCGTTGGACACCGCCTTAGCACAGATACGCAGTATTTT.

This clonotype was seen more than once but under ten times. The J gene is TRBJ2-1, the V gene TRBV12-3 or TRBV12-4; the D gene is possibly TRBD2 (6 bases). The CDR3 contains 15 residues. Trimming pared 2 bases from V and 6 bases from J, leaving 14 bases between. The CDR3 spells CASSLTGREGNEQFF. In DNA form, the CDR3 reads TGTGCCAGCAGTTTAACCGGGAGAGAAGGCAATGAGCAGTTCTTC.

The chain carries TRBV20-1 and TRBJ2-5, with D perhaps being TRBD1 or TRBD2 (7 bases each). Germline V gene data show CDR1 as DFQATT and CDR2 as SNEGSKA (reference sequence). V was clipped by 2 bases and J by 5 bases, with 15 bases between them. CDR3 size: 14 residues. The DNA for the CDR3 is TGCAGTGCTAGATACCAGGGGGGGGGGGAGACCCAGTACTTC. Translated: CSARYQGGGETQYF.

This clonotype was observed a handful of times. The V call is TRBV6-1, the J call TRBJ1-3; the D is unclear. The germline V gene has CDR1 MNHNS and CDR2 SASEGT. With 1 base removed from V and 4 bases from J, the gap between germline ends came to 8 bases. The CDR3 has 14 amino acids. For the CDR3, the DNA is TGTGCCAGCAGTGAAGTGGGAGAAGGAAACACCATATATTTT. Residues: CASSEVGEGNTIYF.

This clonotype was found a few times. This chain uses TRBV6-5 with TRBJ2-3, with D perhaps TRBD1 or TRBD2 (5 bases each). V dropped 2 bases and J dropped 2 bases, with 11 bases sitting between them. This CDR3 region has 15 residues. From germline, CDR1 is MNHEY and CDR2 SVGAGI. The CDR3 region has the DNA TGTGCCAGCAGTTACATGGGGGAGAACACAGATACGCAGTATTTT. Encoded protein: CASSYMGENTDTQYF.

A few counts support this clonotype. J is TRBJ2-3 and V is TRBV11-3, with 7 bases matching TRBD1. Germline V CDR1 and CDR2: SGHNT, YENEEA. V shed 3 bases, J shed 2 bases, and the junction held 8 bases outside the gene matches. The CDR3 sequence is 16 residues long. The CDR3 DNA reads TGTGCCAGCAGCTTGTTACGGGACAGCGTCACAGATACGCAGTATTTT. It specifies CASSLLRDSVTDTQYF.

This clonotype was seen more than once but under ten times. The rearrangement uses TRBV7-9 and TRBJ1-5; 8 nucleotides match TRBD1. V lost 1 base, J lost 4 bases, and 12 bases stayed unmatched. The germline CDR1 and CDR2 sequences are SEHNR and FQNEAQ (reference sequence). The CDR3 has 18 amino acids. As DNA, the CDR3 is TGTGCCAGCAGCTTAGAGCTGACAGGGGCCAACCCTAATCAGCCCCAGCATTTT. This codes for CASSLELTGANPNQPQHF.

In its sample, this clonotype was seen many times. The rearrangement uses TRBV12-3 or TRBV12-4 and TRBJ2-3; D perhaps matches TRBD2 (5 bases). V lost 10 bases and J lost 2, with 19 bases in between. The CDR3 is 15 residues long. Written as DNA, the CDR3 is TGTGCCATCGGCCCCCGTGAGGGAGACACAGATACGCAGTATTTT. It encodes CAIGPREGDTDTQYF.

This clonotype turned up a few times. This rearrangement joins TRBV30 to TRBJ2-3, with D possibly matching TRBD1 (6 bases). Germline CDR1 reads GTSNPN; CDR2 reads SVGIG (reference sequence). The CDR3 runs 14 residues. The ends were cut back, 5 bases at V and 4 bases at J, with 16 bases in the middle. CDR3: CAWSGRGLADTQYF. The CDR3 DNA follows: TGTGCCTGGTCCGGCAGGGGTCTCGCAGATACGCAGTATTTT. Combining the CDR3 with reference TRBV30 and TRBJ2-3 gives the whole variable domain SQTIHQWPATLVQPVGSPLSLECTVEGTSNPNLYWYRQAAGRGLQLLFYSVGIGQISSEVPQNLSASRPQDRQFILSSKKLLLSDSGFYLCAWSGRGLADTQYFGPGTRLTVL.

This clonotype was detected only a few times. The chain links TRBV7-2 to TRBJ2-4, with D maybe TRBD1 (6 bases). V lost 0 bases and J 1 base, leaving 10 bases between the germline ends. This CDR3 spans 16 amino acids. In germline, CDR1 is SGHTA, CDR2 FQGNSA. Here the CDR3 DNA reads TGTGCCAGCAGCTTAGCACCCCAGGGGGCCAAAAACATTCAGTACTTC. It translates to CASSLAPQGAKNIQYF.

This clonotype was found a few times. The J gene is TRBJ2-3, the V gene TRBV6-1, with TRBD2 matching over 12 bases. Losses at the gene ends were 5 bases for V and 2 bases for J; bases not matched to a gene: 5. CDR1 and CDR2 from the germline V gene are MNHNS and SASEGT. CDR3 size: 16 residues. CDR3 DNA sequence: TGTGCCAGCAGTCCCAGGACTAGCGGGACCACAGATACGCAGTATTTT. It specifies CASSPRTSGTTDTQYF.

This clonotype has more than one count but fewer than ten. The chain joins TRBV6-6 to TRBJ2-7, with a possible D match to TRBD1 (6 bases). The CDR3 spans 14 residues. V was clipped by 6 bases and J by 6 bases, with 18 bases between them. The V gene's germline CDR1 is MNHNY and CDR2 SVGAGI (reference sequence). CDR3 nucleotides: TGTGCCAGCAGCTCACGGGGCAGGGGTGGCGAGCAGTACGTC. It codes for CASSSRGRGGEQYV.

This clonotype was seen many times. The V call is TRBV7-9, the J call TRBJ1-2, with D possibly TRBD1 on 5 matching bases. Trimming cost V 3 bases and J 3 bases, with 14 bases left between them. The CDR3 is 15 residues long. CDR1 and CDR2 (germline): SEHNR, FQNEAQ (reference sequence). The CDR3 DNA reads TGTGCCAGCAGCTTCTCTGTTGGGACCTACTATGGCTACACCTTC. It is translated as CASSFSVGTYYGYTF.

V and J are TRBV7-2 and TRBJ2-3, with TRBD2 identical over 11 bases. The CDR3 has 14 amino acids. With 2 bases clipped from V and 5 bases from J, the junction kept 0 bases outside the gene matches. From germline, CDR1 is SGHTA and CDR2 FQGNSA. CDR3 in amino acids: CASSLTSGRDTQYF. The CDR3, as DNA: TGTGCCAGCAGCTTAACTAGCGGGAGAGATACGCAGTATTTT.

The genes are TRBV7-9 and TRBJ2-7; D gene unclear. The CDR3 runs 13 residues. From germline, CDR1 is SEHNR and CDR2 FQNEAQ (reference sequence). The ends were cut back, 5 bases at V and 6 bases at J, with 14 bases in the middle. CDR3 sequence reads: CASSPLGLGEQYV. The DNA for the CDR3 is TGTGCCAGCAGCCCCCTGGGTCTGGGCGAGCAGTACGTC.

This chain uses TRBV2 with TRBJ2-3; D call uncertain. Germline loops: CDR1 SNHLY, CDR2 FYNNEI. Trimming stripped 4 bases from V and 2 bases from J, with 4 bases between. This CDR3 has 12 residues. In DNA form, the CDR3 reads TGTGCCAGCAGTGCCCACACAGATACGCAGTATTTT. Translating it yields CASSAHTDTQYF.

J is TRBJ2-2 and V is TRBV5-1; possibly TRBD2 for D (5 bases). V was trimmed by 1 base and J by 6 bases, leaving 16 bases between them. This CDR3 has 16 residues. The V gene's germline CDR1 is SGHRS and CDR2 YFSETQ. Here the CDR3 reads CASSLYVRELSGELFF. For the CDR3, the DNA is TGCGCCAGCAGCTTGTACGTACGGGAACTATCCGGGGAGCTGTTTTTT.

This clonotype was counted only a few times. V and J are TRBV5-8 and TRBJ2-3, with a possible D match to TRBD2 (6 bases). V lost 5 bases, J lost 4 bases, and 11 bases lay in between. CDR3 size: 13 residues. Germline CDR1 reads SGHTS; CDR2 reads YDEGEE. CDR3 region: CASRGEVPDTQYF. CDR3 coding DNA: TGTGCCAGCAGGGGGGAGGTTCCAGATACGCAGTATTTT.

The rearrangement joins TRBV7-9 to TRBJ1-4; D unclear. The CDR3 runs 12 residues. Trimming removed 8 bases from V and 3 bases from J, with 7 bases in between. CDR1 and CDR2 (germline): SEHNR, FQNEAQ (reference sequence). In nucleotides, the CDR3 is TGTGCCAGCGCGGAGGCTAATGAAAAACTGTTTTTT. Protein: CASAEANEKLFF.

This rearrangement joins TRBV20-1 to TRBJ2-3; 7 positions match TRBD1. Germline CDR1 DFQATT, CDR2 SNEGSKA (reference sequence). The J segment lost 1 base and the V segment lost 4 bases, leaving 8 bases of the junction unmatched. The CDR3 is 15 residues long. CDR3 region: CSAKTFQGGTDTQYF. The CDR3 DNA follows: TGCAGTGCTAAAACTTTCCAGGGGGGCACAGATACGCAGTATTTT.